The T cell receptor (beta chain) under discussion was sequenced for a study of cytomegalovirus exposure and HLA in healthy donors. Study findings and constraints: In the 100 to 150 validation repertoires, just under 95% of cluster scores exceeded 0, per a later analysis. The authors confirmed in vitro that a few CMV-associated chains were specific for CMV antigens.

Profiling relied on immunoSEQ multiplex PCR, and the TCRdb table lists in-frame clones only, not all of them. In the table there are 98,000 or so clones, around 95% of which are singletons. On this clone: Antigen unknown.

V lost 7 bases, J lost 1 base, and 14 bases lay in between. This CDR3 is built from 14 residues. Germline CDR1 and CDR2: SNHLY and FYNNEI. The chain is built from TRBV2 and TRBJ2-7; no clear D gene. Material: PBMCs. The origin of this receptor is a young woman in good health and CMV-seronegative. In nucleotides, the CDR3 is TGTGCCAGCAATGAGCAGGTTTCATCCTACGAGCAGTACTTC. Translation gives CASNEQVSSYEQYF.